The 24 T cell receptor beta chains listed next were all sequenced from one sample in a study of blood T cells in healthy people across ages. With a J-beta primer mix and a sample-barcoded 5' primer, a second PCR ran roughly 6 to 11 cycles. TCRdb re-derived calls from the 5' RACE reads in MiXCR, one entry per CDR3 protein. This table has 600,000 to 800,000 distinct CDR3 sequences, more than 45% appearing once. Sequenced input: blood. The receptors originated from a woman older than 75 in good health.

This chain connects TRBV27 to TRBJ1-1; D is perhaps TRBD1 (5 bases). The CDR3 is 13 residues long. Trimming removed 6 bases at V and 4 bases at J, with 12 bases between. The germline V gene encodes CDR1 MNHEY and CDR2 SMNVEV (reference sequence). The chain's CDR3 is CASRRGGFTEAFF. CDR3 sequence (DNA): TGTGCCAGCAGGCGGGGGGGGTTCACTGAAGCTTTCTTT.

Written as DNA, the CDR3 is TGTGCCAGCAGCGTCGGGGGCATAGTAGAGACCCAGTACTTC. Translating gives CASSVGGIVETQYF. The chain recombines TRBV9 with TRBJ2-5, with D tentatively TRBD1 or TRBD2 (6 bases each). The germline CDR1 and CDR2 sequences are SGDLS and YYNGEE. The CDR3 consists of 14 residues. Trimming removed 2 bases from V and 4 bases from J, with 12 bases in between.

Concerning this clonotype itself: A much larger clonotype is one base distant, so this may be a read error. The genes are TRBV28 and TRBJ2-1; D remains ambiguous. The tail of the sequence fits TRBJ2-7 better, so the J call may be wrong. This CDR3 region has 13 residues. CDR1 and CDR2 from the germline V gene are MDHEN and SYDVKM. The CDR3 nucleotides are TGTGCCAGCAGAACTTTCCCTCGCAATGAGCAGTACTTC. Translation gives CASRTFPRNEQYF.

The rearrangement uses TRBV10-3 and TRBJ2-1; TRBD2 is a possible D gene (6 bases). This CDR3 region has 12 residues. The germline V and J ends were trimmed by 10 bases and 9 bases, with 16 bases remaining between them. Germline V gene sequence: CDR1 ENHRY, CDR2 SYGVKD. The CDR3 is CASSRLGGEQFF. The CDR3 DNA sequence: TGTGCCAGCAGCCGACTAGGCGGTGAGCAGTTCTTC.

The gene calls are TRBV20-1 and TRBJ2-1; TRBD2 agrees at 7 bases. The J call may be incorrect, as the DNA end agrees better with TRBJ2-7. CDR3 length: 16 residues. CDR1 is DFQATT and CDR2 is SNEGSKA in the germline V gene (reference sequence). In DNA form, the CDR3 reads TGCAGTGCTAGATCAGCGGGAAGTCCCCATTACAATGAGCAGTACTTC. Translating it yields CSARSAGSPHYNEQYF.

This clonotype was seen at least ten times. V usage is TRBV29-1 and J usage is TRBJ2-3; D assignment may be TRBD1 or TRBD2 (5 bases each). The germline V gene encodes CDR1 SQVTM and CDR2 ANQGSEA. The V and J ends lost 6 bases and 0 bases respectively, with 13 bases between them. The CDR3 has 14 residues. The CDR3 region is CSVWDRPSTDTQYF. The CDR3 DNA reads as TGCAGCGTCTGGGACCGACCCAGCACAGATACGCAGTATTTT.

The chain uses TRBV20-1 and TRBJ1-5, with a possible D match to TRBD1 (5 bases). The CDR3 loop spans 14 amino acids. V lost 5 bases and J lost 4, with 15 bases in between. Germline V gene sequence: CDR1 DFQATT, CDR2 SNEGSKA (reference sequence). The CDR3 DNA reads as TGCAGTGCTGCCCTGGGGGGTAGGAATCAGCCCCAGCATTTT. It is translated as CSAALGGRNQPQHF.

This CDR3 reads CASSESAYIQYF. The CDR3 DNA follows: TGTGCCAGCAGTGAATCAGCTTACATTCAGTACTTC. The chain recombines TRBV2 with TRBJ2-4; D remains unclear. The V gene lost 2 bases and the J gene lost 8 bases, with 7 bases spanning the gap. This CDR3 region has 12 residues. Germline lookup yields CDR1 SNHLY and CDR2 FYNNEI.

This clonotype was seen a handful of times. Relative to the germline gene, one junction end is altered; a read error may explain this. V usage is TRBV6-5 and J usage is TRBJ2-7, with D unresolved. The V gene's germline CDR1 is MNHEY and CDR2 SVGAGI. This CDR3 spans 13 amino acids. CDR3 loop: CASSDSIGSEQYF. The DNA for the CDR3 is TGTGCCAGCAGTGACTCTATAGGAAGCGAGCAGTACTTC.

The V call is TRBV7-9, the J call TRBJ2-3; 7 bases are a match to TRBD2. J lost 2 bases, V lost 2 bases, and 7 bases had no gene match. In germline, CDR1 is SEHNR, CDR2 FQNEAQ (reference sequence). The length of the CDR3 is 16 residues. CDR3 DNA sequence: TGTGCCAGCAGCTTAATGAGCGGGGCCATCACAGATACGCAGTATTTT. Translating gives CASSLMSGAITDTQYF.

This clonotype appeared many times. The chain joins TRBV7-8 to TRBJ2-1; 9 bases fit TRBD1. The trim removed 4 bases at V and 4 bases at J, leaving 17 bases unmatched. Germline lookup yields CDR1 SGHVS and CDR2 FQNEAQ. The CDR3 loop spans 19 amino acids. In DNA, the CDR3 is TGTGCCAGCAGCTCTTTCTCGACCGGGACAGGGACGGGTTACAATGAGCAGTTCTTC. Its translation is CASSSFSTGTGTGYNEQFF. Supplemented by reference TRBV7-8 and TRBJ2-1, the full variable domain reads GAGVSQSPRYKVAKRGQDVALRCDPISGHVSLFWYQQALGQGPEFLTYFQNEAQLDKSGLPSDRFFAERPEGSVSTLKIQRTQQEDSAVYLCASSSFSTGTGTGYNEQFFGPGTRLTVL.

The J gene is TRBJ2-1, the V gene TRBV7-9; D is ambiguous. V dropped 1 base and J dropped 12 bases, with 10 bases sitting between them. The CDR3 extends over 12 amino acids. In germline, CDR1 is SEHNR, CDR2 FQNEAQ (reference sequence). The CDR3 loop is CASSLEPRGQFF. In nucleotides, the CDR3 is TGTGCCAGCAGCTTAGAACCCCGCGGGCAGTTCTTC.

This clonotype was seen many times. The chain uses TRBV9 and TRBJ2-7, with 9 bases aligning to TRBD1. In germline, CDR1 is SGDLS, CDR2 YYNGEE. V shed 0 bases, J shed 3 bases, and the junction held 1 base outside the gene matches. The CDR3 has 14 amino acids. The CDR3 bases are TGTGCCAGCAGCGTAGGGGGACAGGGCTACGAGCAGTACTTC. It encodes CASSVGGQGYEQYF.

The chain couples TRBV25-1 to TRBJ2-4; 9 bases are a match to TRBD1. This CDR3 comprises 13 residues. J gave up 4 bases and V 10 bases, and 5 bases lay outside the gene matches. CDR1 and CDR2 from the germline V gene are MGHDK and SYGVNS. The CDR3 protein is CATTGQGKNIQYF. The DNA of the CDR3 is TGTGCCACCACAGGACAGGGGAAAAACATTCAGTACTTC.

This clonotype was observed at least ten times. The V gene is TRBV9, the J gene TRBJ2-5, with D hard to call. Trimming took 3 bases from V and 0 from J, leaving 12 bases between them. The CDR3 has 15 amino acids. Germline V gene sequence: CDR1 SGDLS, CDR2 YYNGEE. The CDR3 nucleotides read TGTGCCAGCAGCGCAACCGGACGGTACCAAGAGACCCAGTACTTC. This sequence encodes CASSATGRYQETQYF.

This chain links TRBV29-1 with TRBJ2-1; a possible D gene is TRBD2 (5 bases). The V end was cut by 4 bases, the J end by 10 bases, with 17 bases between. The germline CDR1 and CDR2 sequences are SQVTM and ANQGSEA. The CDR3 sequence is 13 residues long. The CDR3 DNA is TGCAGCGTTGGAGGAAGGCAAACGGGGGAGCAGTTCTTC. Encoded protein: CSVGGRQTGEQFF.

The gene calls are TRBV6-5 and TRBJ2-7, with TRBD1 matching 9 bases. The germline gives CDR1 MNHEY, CDR2 SVGAGI. The V segment lost 4 bases and the J segment 7 bases; nucleotides outside the gene matches: 14. This CDR3 has 16 amino acids. DNA of the CDR3: TGTGCCAGCAGTTCGGACAGGGGTAGGCTTTTTAATGAGCAGTACTTC. Translation: CASSSDRGRLFNEQYF.

This clonotype came up many times. This sequence joins TRBV2 and TRBJ2-4; 9 positions match TRBD1. Germline CDR1 reads SNHLY; CDR2 reads FYNNEI. The V segment lost 8 bases and the J segment 8 bases; nucleotides outside the gene matches: 10. This CDR3 region has 14 residues. CDR3 protein: CASGQGQGVDIQYF. The CDR3 DNA reads TGTGCCAGCGGCCAGGGACAGGGAGTCGACATTCAGTACTTC.

There are many counts of this clonotype. This rearrangement joins TRBV12-3 or TRBV12-4 to TRBJ1-5; possibly TRBD1 for D (6 bases). Trimming removed 4 bases at V and 5 bases at J, with 9 bases between. CDR3 length equals 13 residues. The DNA for the CDR3 is TGTGCCAGCAGTTGGACAGAGGATCAGCCCCAGCATTTT. Its protein is CASSWTEDQPQHF.

Only one count was recorded for this clonotype. This chain uses TRBV20-1 with TRBJ2-5, with a tentative D call TRBD1 (5 bases). The J call may be faulty, since TRBJ2-7 better matches the DNA end. Germline lookup yields CDR1 DFQATT and CDR2 SNEGSKA (reference sequence). This CDR3 comprises 13 residues. CDR3 DNA: TGCAGTGCTAGAGATATACAGGCCTACGAGCAGTACTTC. Amino acid sequence: CSARDIQAYEQYF.

The sample holds many counts of this clonotype. The chain joins TRBV12-5 to TRBJ2-7, with a possible D match to TRBD1 (6 bases). V was pared by 5 bases and J by 3 bases, with 17 bases between. The germline V gene encodes CDR1 LGHNT and CDR2 FRNRAP. The CDR3 runs to 15 residues. CDR3 loop: CASGPLDRLYYEQYF. The CDR3 DNA reads TGTGCTAGTGGTCCCCTCGACAGGCTATACTACGAGCAGTACTTC.

The rearrangement links TRBV7-9 to TRBJ2-1, with no clear D. Trimming removed 3 bases from V and 0 bases from J, with 6 bases in between. Germline V gene sequence: CDR1 SEHNR, CDR2 FQNEAQ (reference sequence). This CDR3 is 14 amino acids long. The CDR3 DNA reads as TGTGCCAGCAGCTTCCAGAGCTCCTACAATGAGCAGTTCTTC. Protein sequence: CASSFQSSYNEQFF.

About this clonotype itself: This may stem from a read error, because a much larger clone lies one nucleotide away. CDR3: CSVEAGTRCGYTF. DNA of the CDR3: TGCAGCGTTGAAGCCGGGACGCGCTGTGGCTACACCTTC. The chain joins TRBV29-1 to TRBJ1-2; a possible D gene is TRBD1 (5 bases). The germline CDR1 and CDR2 sequences are SQVTM and ANQGSEA. This CDR3 region has 13 residues. The V end was cut by 1 base, the J end by 7 bases, with 13 bases between.

The chain combines TRBV29-1 with TRBJ2-7; the D gene is possibly TRBD1 (6 bases). TRBJ2-5 matches the DNA end more closely, so the J call is doubtful. The CDR3 totals 14 residues. The germline CDR1 and CDR2 sequences are SQVTM and ANQGSEA. CDR3 in amino acids: CSVDTGISGETQYF. DNA of the CDR3: TGCAGCGTGGACACAGGGATCTCCGGAGAGACCCAGTACTTC.